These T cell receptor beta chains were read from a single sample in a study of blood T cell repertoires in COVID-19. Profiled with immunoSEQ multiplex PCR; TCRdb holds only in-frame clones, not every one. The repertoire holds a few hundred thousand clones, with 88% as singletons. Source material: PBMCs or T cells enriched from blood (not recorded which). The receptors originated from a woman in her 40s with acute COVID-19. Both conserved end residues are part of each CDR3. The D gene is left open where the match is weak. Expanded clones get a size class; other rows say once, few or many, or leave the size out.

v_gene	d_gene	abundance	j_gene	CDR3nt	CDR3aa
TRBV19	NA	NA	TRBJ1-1	TGTGCCAGTAGAAACCCGGGCGGGGGTTACACTGAAGCTTTCTTT	CASRNPGGGYTEAFF
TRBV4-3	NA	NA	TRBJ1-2	TGCGCCAGCAGCCAAGGCATCGGGTATGAAGCGGATGGCTACACCTTC	CASSQGIGYEADGYTF
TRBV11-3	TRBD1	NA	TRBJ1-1	TGTGCCAGCAGCTTGGGACAGGGAGCTTTCTTT	CASSLGQGAFF
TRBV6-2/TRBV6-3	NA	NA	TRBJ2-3	TGTGCCAGCAGTCCACACATTGGTAATACGCAGTATTTT	CASSPHIGNTQYF
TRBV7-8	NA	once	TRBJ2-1	TGTGCCAGCAGCCCGCACCGGGACAAGATCTACAATGAGCAGTTCTTC	CASSPHRDKIYNEQFF
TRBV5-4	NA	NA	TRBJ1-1	TGTGCCAGCAATCGGGCGACAGAAACCTTGAACACTGAAGCTTTCTTT	CASNRATETLNTEAFF
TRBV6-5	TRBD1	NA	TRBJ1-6	TGTGCCAGCAGTTACTCGCTGACAGGGAAGTTTTCACCCCTCCACTTT	CASSYSLTGKFSPLHF
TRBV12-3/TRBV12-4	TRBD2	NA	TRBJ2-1	TGTGCCAGCAGTTTAGGGGGGGGAACTGAGCAGTTCTTC	CASSLGGGTEQFF
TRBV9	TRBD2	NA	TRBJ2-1	TGTGCCAGCAGCGAGGGACTAGCCGATTTAAATGAGCAGTTCTTC	CASSEGLADLNEQFF
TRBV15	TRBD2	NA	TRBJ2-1	TGTGCCACCAGCCTAGCGGGGAACTACAATGAGCAGTTCTTC	CATSLAGNYNEQFF
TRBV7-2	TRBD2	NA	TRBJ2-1	TGTGCCAGCAGCTTAGGCGGGGGTAATGAGCAGTTCTTC	CASSLGGGNEQFF
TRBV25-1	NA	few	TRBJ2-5	TGTGCCAGCAGTGAATATATGGGCGGGGAGACCCAGTACTTC	CASSEYMGGETQYF
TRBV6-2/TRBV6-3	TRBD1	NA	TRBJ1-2	TGTGCCAGCAGCCCACAGGGGGCAAAAGGCTACACCTTC	CASSPQGAKGYTF
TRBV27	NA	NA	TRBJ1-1	TGTGCCAGCAGTTTGGGACAGAACACTGAAGCTTTCTTT	CASSLGQNTEAFF
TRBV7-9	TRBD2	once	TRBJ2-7	TGTGCCAGCAGCTCGCGCCCCGTTCTAGCGGGAGGCATCTACGAGCAGTACTTC	CASSSRPVLAGGIYEQYF
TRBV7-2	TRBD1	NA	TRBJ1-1	TGTGCCAGCAGCCCACAGGGGGACACTGAAGCTTTCTTT	CASSPQGDTEAFF